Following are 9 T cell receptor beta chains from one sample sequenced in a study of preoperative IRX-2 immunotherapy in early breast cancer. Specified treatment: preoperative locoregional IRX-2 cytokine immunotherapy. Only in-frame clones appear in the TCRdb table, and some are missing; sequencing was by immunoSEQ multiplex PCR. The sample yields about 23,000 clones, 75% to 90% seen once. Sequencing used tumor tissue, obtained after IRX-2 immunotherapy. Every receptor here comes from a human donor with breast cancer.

The CDR3 region is CASRGNLAIHTQYF. The CDR3 DNA sequence: TGTGCCAGCAGGGGTAATCTAGCAATACATACGCAGTATTTT. The chain couples TRBV27 to TRBJ2-3; D perhaps matches TRBD2 (5 bases). Germline values: CDR1 MNHEY, CDR2 SMNVEV (reference sequence). Trimming cost V 6 bases and J 7 bases, with 17 bases left between them. CDR3 size: 14 residues.

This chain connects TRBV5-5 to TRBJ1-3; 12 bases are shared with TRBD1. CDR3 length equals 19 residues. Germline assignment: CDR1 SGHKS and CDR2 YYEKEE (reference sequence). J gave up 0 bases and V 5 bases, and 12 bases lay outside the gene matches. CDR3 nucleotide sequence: TGTGCCAGCAGTCTGCGGGACAGGGGGCTCCCGAGCTCTGGAAACACCATATATTTT. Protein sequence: CASSLRDRGLPSSGNTIYF.

In nucleotides, the CDR3 is TGTGCCAGCACCCTCCGGGACAGGGGGGATGAGCAGTACTTC. It codes for CASTLRDRGDEQYF. The chain is built from TRBV6-6 and TRBJ2-7, with 11 bases fitting TRBD1. The germline V gene has CDR1 MNHNY and CDR2 SVGAGI (reference sequence). The CDR3 is 14 amino acids. V was pared by 7 bases and J by 7 bases, with 9 bases of the junction left unmatched.

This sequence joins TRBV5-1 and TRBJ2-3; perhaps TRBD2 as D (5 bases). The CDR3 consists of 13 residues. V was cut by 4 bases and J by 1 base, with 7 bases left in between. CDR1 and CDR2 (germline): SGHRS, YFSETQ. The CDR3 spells CASSEGGTDTQYF. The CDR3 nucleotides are TGCGCCAGCAGCGAGGGCGGCACAGATACGCAGTATTTT. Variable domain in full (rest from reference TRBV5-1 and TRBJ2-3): KAGVTQTPRYLIKTRGQQVTLSCSPISGHRSVSWYQQTPGQGLQFLFEYFSETQRNKGNFPGRFSGRQFSNSRSEMNVSTLELGDSALYLCASSEGGTDTQYFGPGTRLTVL.

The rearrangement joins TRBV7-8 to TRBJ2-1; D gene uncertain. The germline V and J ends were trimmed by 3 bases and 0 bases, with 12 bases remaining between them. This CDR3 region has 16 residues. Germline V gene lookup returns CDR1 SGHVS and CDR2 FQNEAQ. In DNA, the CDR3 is TGTGCCAGCAGCTTCGGTGTGGTGAGCTCCTACAATGAGCAGTTCTTC. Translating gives CASSFGVVSSYNEQFF.

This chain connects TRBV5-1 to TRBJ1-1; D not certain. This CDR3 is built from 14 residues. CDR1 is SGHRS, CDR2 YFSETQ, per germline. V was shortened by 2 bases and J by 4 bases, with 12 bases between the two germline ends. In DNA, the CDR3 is TGCGCCAGCAGCTTTCAGGTTACGAGCACTGAAGCTTTCTTT. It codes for CASSFQVTSTEAFF.

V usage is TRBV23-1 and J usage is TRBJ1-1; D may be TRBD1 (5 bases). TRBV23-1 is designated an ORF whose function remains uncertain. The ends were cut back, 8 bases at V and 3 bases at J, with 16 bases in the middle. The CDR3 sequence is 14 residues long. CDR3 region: CASGAVTLDTEAFF. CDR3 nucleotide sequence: TGCGCCAGCGGGGCGGTGACACTCGACACTGAAGCTTTCTTT.

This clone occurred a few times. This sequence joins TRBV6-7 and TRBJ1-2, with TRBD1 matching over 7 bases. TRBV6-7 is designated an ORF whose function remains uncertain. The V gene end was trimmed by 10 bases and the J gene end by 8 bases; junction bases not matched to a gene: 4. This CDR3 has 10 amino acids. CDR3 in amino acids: CAKGAEGYTF. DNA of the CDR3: TGTGCCAAGGGGGCAGAAGGCTACACCTTC.

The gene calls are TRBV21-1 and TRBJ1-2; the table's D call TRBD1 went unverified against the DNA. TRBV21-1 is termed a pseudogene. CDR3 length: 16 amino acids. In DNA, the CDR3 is TGTGCCAGCAGCCCTCGGGACAGGGTGCTCTACGACGGCTACACCTTC. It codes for CASSPRDRVLYDGYTF.